Listed below are T cell receptor beta chains from one sample, sequenced in a study of tumor and adjacent non-tumor tissue in lung cancer. TCRdb reanalysed the multiplex PCR reads using MiXCR and keeps one entry per CDR3 protein. This sample yields roughly 75,000 distinct CDR3 sequences, of which 55% to 70% are seen a single time; roughly 26% belongs to the top ten. The specimen sequenced was distant non-tumor lung tissue. All receptors derive from a woman aged 50 to 65 with non-small cell lung cancer. CDR3s include the opening cysteine and the closing phenylalanine or tryptophan. The D gene is left open where the match is weak. Clone size is not always given. Where it is, it says once, few, many or a class for expanded clones.

clone_size,cdr3_length,v_call,j_call,d_call,cdr3_nt,cdr3_aa
once,14,TRBV20-1,TRBJ1-5,.,TGCAGTGCTAGAGAGACTAGTAGTCCAGATACGCAGCATTTT,CSARETSSPDTQHF
.,13,TRBV5-1,TRBJ2-1,.,TGCGCCAGCAGCACTCAACCGGCTAGCTTGCAGTTCTTC,CASSTQPASLQFF
.,14,TRBV11-2,TRBJ2-2,.,TGTGTCAGCAGCCGCGCCGCGGCGGCCGGGAAGCTGTTTTTT,CVSSRAAAAGKLFF
.,19,TRBV20-1,TRBJ2-5,TRBD2,TGCAGCGCTGAAAACAGGGGACTAGCGGGAGGAGGGGATCAAGAGACCCAGTACTTC,CSAENRGLAGGGDQETQYF
.,15,TRBV28,TRBJ1-2,.,TGTGCCAGCAGTTTGACTTCTGGGGCGCCCTATAGCTACACCTTC,CASSLTSGAPYSYTF
.,13,TRBV20-1,TRBJ2-5,.,TGCAGTGCTAGTGTAGGGTCCCAAGATACCCAATACTTC,CSASVGSQDTQYF
.,17,TRBV5-1,TRBJ1-4,TRBD1,TGCACCAGCAGCTGGGGACAGGGGGCTACAACTAACGAAAAACTGTTTTTT,CTSSWGQGATTNEKLFF
.,12,TRBV12-3/TRBV12-4,TRBJ2-2,.,TGTGCCGGGAGTCACGGCACCGGGGAGCTGTCTTTT,CAGSHGTGELSF
.,14,TRBV5-1,TRBJ2-1,TRBD2,TGCGCCATCATGGGACTAGCATCTGACAATGAGCAGTTCTTC,CAIMGLASDNEQFF
.,18,TRBV11-3,TRBJ2-3,TRBD2,TGTGCCAGCAGCTTGTCGGGACCTAGCGGGATTAGCTCAGATACGCAGTATTTT,CASSLSGPSGISSDTQYF
.,11,TRBV7-2,TRBJ2-5,.,TGTGCCAGCAGTCCCAAAGAGACCCAGTACTTC,CASSPKETQYF
many,15,TRBV20-1,TRBJ2-1,TRBD2,TGCAGTGTCCGAGGGGGGACTAGCGGAAGACGCGAGCAGTTCTTC,CSVRGGTSGRREQFF
.,13,TRBV20-1,TRBJ2-7,.,TGCAGTGCCACCGAACTCAGCGCCTACGAGCAGTACTTC,CSATELSAYEQYF
.,15,TRBV4-3,TRBJ1-2,TRBD1,TGCGCCAGCAGCTCTGGGACAGGGGTTACCTATGGTTACACCTTC,CASSSGTGVTYGYTF
.,14,TRBV19,TRBJ2-3,TRBD1,TGTGCCAGTAGCGTGACAGGGTGCAAGGATACGCAGTATTTT,CASSVTGCKDTQYF
.,14,TRBV10-3,TRBJ2-5,.,TGTGTCATCCGACCTCCCGGAGGGAGTGAGACCCAGTACTTC,CVIRPPGGSETQYF
.,16,TRBV11-2,TRBJ2-1,.,TGTGCCAGCAAAGTTAGGGGGAGAGTCCATTACAATGAGCAGTTCTTC,CASKVRGRVHYNEQFF
.,15,TRBV6-1,TRBJ2-7,TRBD2,TGTGCCAACAGTGAATCGGCGGGAGGGCTGGACGAGCAGTACTTC,CANSESAGGLDEQYF
.,12,TRBV20-1,TRBJ1-5,.,TGCAATGCTAGAGATGGGAATCAGGCCCAGCATTTT,CNARDGNQAQHF
once,13,TRBV11-2,TRBJ2-1,.,TGTACCATCAGCTTAGAGGGGGTAGGAGAGCAGTTCTTC,CTISLEGVGEQFF
many,15,TRBV6-1,TRBJ2-7,.,TGTGCCAGCATAATATCCATGGCAGGGGCGGGTGAGCAGTACTTC,CASIISMAGAGEQYF
.,19,TRBV4-3,TRBJ2-1,TRBD2,TGCGCCAGCAGCCAGCATTTACCCCGGACTAGCGGATCGAACGATGAGCAGCTCTTC,CASSQHLPRTSGSNDEQLF
many,14,TRBV28,TRBJ2-2,.,TGTGCCAGCAGACCAAGCGGACAGACCGGGGAGCTGTTTTTT,CASRPSGQTGELFF
many,14,TRBV20-1,TRBJ2-1,TRBD2,TGCAGTGCTAGAGAGCTGGGGAGGGCGGATGAGCAGTTCTTC,CSARELGRADEQFF
many,13,TRBV29-1,TRBJ2-3,.,TGCAGCGTTGGTGCAGGACTCACAGATACGCAGTATTTT,CSVGAGLTDTQYF
.,13,TRBV11-2,TRBJ2-6,.,TGTGCCAGCAGCTTAGGCGGGGCCAGCGTCCCGACTTTC,CASSLGGASVPTF
few,15,TRBV7-9,TRBJ2-1,.,TGTGCCAGCAGCCCAAGGTCAGGGTTTGTCAATGAGCAGTTCTTC,CASSPRSGFVNEQFF
once,13,TRBV10-3,TRBJ1-1,.,TGTGCCATCTGTGAAGCCCAGGGGACTGAAACTTTCTTT,CAICEAQGTETFF